The 6 T cell receptor beta chains given below trace back to one sample, sequenced in a study of Ad26.COV2.S vaccination and SARS-CoV-2 variants. TCRdb's copy holds only in-frame clones and misses some; the assay was immunoSEQ multiplex PCR. The repertoire consists of 380,000 or so clones, with roughly 85% occurring once and the leading ten covering more than 7%. Treatment denoted: 15 to 20 received Ad26.COV2.S at low or high dose, single or two shots; roughly 5 received placebo; per-sample allocation not given. Collection of the samples took place on day 63 after the first injection of vaccine or placebo. The input for sequencing was peripheral blood, taken in a trial of Ad26.COV2.S vaccine versus placebo. These TCRs come from a person aged 18-65 years who received the Ad26.COV2.S COVID-19 vaccine or a placebo.

The count of this clone is one. The V gene is TRBV6-5, the J gene TRBJ1-2; D remains ambiguous. This CDR3 region has 15 residues. The germline V gene has CDR1 MNHEY and CDR2 SVGAGI. Trimming removed 6 bases from V and 2 bases from J, with 16 bases in between. The CDR3 bases are TGTGCCAGCAGCACGAATGCCCACGGCAACTATGGCTACACCTTC. Translation: CASSTNAHGNYGYTF.

The chain links TRBV11-1 to TRBJ1-1, with D possibly matching TRBD1 (5 bases). The CDR3 has 13 amino acids. Germline CDR1 SGHAT, CDR2 FQDESV (reference sequence). The V and J ends lost 5 bases and 0 bases respectively, with 7 bases between them. CDR3 region: CASSATVNTEAFF. The DNA of the CDR3 is TGTGCCAGCAGCGCGACAGTGAACACTGAAGCTTTCTTT.

DNA for the CDR3: TGTGCCAGCAGTTTTGGTCAGGGGGCAAGCTACACCTTC. Translating gives CASSFGQGASYTF. This chain connects TRBV6-2 or TRBV6-3 to TRBJ1-2, with TRBD1 matching 8 bases. Trimming cost V 4 bases and J 9 bases; bases outside gene matches: 7. There are 13 residues in the CDR3. CDR1 is MNHEY, CDR2 SVGEGT, per germline.

This rearrangement joins TRBV30 to TRBJ1-5; D is undetermined. With 2 bases removed from V and 6 bases from J, the gap between germline ends came to 5 bases. There are 11 residues in the CDR3. Germline values: CDR1 GTSNPN, CDR2 SVGIG (reference sequence). The DNA for the CDR3 is TGTGCCTGGAGTATCGGTCAGCCCCAGCATTTT. As protein: CAWSIGQPQHF.

The J gene is TRBJ1-3, the V gene TRBV9, with D tentatively TRBD1 (6 bases). V lost 0 bases and J lost 8, with 12 bases in between. CDR1 SGDLS and CDR2 YYNGEE come from the germline V gene. The CDR3 consists of 14 residues. The CDR3 here is CASSVDRASDTIYF. The CDR3 DNA reads TGTGCCAGCAGCGTAGACAGGGCGTCAGACACCATATATTTT.

This chain joins TRBV18 and TRBJ2-5; possibly TRBD1 for D (5 bases). Germline V CDR1 and CDR2: KGHSH, LQKENI. CDR3 size: 14 residues. Deletions cut 5 bases from V and 2 bases from J, with 12 bases between. In DNA, the CDR3 is TGTGCCAGCTCAGCAGGGCAGCTGCAAGAGACCCAGTACTTC. Its translation: CASSAGQLQETQYF.